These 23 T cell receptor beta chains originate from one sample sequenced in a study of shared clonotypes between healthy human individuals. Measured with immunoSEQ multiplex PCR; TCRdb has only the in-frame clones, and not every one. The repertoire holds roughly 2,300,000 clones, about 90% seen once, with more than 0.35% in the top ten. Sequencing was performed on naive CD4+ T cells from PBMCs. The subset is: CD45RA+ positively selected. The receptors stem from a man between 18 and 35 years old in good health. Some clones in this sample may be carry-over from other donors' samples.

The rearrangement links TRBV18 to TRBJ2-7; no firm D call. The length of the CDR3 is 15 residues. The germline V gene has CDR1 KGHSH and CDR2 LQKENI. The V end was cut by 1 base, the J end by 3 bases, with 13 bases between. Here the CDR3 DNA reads TGTGCCAGCTCACCACGCATAGGCGCGGACTACGAGCAGTACTTC. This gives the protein CASSPRIGADYEQYF.

This CDR3 reads CASSELAGADEQYF. In DNA form, the CDR3 reads TGTGCCAGCAGTGAACTAGCGGGGGCGGACGAGCAGTACTTC. The genes are TRBV6-5 and TRBJ2-7; the match to TRBD2 covers 11 bases. CDR3 length: 14 residues. V lost 5 bases and J lost 5; bases outside the gene matches: 5. The germline gives CDR1 MNHEY, CDR2 SVGAGI.

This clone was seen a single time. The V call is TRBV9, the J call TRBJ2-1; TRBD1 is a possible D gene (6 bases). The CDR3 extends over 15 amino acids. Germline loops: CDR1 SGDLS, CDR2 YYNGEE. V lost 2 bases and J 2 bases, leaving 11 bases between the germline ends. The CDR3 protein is CASSVIGDTYNEQFF. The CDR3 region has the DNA TGTGCCAGCAGCGTGATTGGGGACACCTACAATGAGCAGTTCTTC. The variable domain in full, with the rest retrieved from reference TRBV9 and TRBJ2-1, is DSGVTQTPKHLITATGQRVTLRCSPRSGDLSVYWYQQSLDQGLQFLIQYYNGEERAKGNILERFSAQQFPDLHSELNLSSLELGDSALYFCASSVIGDTYNEQFFGPGTRLTVL.

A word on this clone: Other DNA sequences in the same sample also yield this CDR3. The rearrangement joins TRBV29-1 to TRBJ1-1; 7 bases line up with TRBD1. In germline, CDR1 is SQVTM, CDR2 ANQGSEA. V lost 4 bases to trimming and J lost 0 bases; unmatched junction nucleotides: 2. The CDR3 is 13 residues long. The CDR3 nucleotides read TGCAGCGTTGGACAGGGATTGAACACTGAAGCTTTCTTT. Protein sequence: CSVGQGLNTEAFF.

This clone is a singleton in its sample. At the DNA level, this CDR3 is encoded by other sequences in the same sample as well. CDR3 loop: CASSLGLKETQYF. In DNA form, the CDR3 reads TGTGCCAGCAGCCTGGGACTTAAAGAGACCCAGTACTTC. The genes are TRBV11-2 and TRBJ2-5; D perhaps matches TRBD2 (6 bases). V dropped 5 bases and J dropped 3 bases, with 10 bases sitting between them. The CDR3 has 13 amino acids. Germline CDR1 and CDR2: SGHAT and FQNNGV.

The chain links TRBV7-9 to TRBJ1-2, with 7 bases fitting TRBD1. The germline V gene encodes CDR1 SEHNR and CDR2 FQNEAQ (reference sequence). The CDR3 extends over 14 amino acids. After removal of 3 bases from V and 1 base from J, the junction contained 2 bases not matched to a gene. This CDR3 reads CASSLTGSNYGYTF. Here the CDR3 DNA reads TGTGCCAGCAGCTTGACAGGGAGTAACTATGGCTACACCTTC. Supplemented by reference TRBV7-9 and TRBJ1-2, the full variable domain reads DTGVSQNPRHKITKRGQNVTFRCDPISEHNRLYWYRQTLGQGPEFLTYFQNEAQLEKSRLLSDRFSAERPKGSFSTLEIQRTEQGDSAMYLCASSLTGSNYGYTFGSGTRLTVV.

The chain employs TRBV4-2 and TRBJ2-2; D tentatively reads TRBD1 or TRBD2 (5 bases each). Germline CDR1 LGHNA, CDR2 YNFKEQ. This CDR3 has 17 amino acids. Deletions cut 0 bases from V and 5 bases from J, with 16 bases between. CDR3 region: CASSQESWGRRTGELFF. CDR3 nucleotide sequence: TGTGCCAGCAGCCAAGAATCATGGGGGAGACGAACCGGGGAGCTGTTTTTT.

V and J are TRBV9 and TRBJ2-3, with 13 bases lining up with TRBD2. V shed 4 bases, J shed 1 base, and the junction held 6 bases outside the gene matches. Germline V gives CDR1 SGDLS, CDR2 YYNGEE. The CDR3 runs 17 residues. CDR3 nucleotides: TGTGCCAGCAGCCCATCACTAGCGGGAGGGGGCACAGATACGCAGTATTTT. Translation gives CASSPSLAGGGTDTQYF.

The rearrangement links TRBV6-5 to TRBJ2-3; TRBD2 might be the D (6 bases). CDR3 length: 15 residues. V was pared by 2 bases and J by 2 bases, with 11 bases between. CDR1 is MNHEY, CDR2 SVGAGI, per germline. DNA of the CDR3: TGTGCCAGCAGTTACGACGGAGGGGACACAGATACGCAGTATTTT. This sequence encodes CASSYDGGDTDTQYF.

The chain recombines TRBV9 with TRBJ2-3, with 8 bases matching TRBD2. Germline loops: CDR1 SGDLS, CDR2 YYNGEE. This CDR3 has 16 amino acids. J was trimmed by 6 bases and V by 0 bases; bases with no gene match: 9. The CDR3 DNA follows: TGTGCCAGCAGCGTAGGTATAGCGGGAAGGGGGGATACGCAGTATTTT. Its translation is CASSVGIAGRGDTQYF. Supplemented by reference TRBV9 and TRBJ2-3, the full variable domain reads DSGVTQTPKHLITATGQRVTLRCSPRSGDLSVYWYQQSLDQGLQFLIQYYNGEERAKGNILERFSAQQFPDLHSELNLSSLELGDSALYFCASSVGIAGRGDTQYFGPGTRLTVL.

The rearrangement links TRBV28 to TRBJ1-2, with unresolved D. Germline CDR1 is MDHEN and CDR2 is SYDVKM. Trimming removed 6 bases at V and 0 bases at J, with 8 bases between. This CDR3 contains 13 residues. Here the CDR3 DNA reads TGTGCCAGCAGCCCAACAGCTAACTATGGCTACACCTTC. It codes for CASSPTANYGYTF.

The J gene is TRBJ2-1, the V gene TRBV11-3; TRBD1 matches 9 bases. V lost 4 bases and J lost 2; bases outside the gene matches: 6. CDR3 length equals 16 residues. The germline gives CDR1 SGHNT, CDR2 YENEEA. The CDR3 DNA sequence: TGTGCCAGCAGCTACAGACAGGGGGGCCCCTACAATGAGCAGTTCTTC. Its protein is CASSYRQGGPYNEQFF.

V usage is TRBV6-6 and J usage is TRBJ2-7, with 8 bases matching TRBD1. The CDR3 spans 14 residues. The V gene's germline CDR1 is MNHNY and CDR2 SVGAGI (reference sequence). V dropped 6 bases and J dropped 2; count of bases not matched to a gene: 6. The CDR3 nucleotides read TGTGCCAGCAGACAAGGACAGGGCCCCTACGAGCAGTACTTC. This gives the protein CASRQGQGPYEQYF.

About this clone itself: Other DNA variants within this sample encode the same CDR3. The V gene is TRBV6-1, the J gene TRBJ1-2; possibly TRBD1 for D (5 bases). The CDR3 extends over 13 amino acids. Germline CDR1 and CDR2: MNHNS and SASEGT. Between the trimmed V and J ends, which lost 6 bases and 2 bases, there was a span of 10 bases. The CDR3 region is CASRQGSNYGYTF. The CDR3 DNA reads TGTGCCAGCAGGCAGGGATCGAACTATGGCTACACCTTC.

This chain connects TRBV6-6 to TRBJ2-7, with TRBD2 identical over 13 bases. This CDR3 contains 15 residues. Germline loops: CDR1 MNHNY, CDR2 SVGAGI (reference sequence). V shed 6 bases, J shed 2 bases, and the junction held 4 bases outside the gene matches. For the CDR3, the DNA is TGTGCCAGCAGCCGGACTAGCGGGGGCGCCTACGAGCAGTACTTC. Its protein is CASSRTSGGAYEQYF.

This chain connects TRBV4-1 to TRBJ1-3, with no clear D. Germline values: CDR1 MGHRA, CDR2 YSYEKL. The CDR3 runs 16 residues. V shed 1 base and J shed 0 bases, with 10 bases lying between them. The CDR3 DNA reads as TGCGCCAGCAGCCAAGTGGTATTCAGCTCTGGAAACACCATATATTTT. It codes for CASSQVVFSSGNTIYF.

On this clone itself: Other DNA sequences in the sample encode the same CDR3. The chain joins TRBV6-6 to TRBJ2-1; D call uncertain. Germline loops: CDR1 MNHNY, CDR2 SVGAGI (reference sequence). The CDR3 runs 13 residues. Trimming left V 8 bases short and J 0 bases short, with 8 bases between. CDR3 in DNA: TGTGCCAGCGGAACGAGCTCCTACAATGAGCAGTTCTTC. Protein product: CASGTSSYNEQFF.

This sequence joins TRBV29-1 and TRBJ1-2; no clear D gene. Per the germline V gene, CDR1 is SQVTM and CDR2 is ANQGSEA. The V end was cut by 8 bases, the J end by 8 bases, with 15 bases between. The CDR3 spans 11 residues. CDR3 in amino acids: CSSYSSSGYTF. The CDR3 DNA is TGCAGCTCCTACTCCAGTAGCGGCTACACCTTC.

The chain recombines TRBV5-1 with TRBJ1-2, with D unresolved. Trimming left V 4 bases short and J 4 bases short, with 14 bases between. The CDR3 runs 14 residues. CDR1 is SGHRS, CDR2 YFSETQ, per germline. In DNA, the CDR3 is TGCGCCAGCAGCCCGCTCCTCAGTTCCTATGGCTACACCTTC. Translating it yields CASSPLLSSYGYTF.

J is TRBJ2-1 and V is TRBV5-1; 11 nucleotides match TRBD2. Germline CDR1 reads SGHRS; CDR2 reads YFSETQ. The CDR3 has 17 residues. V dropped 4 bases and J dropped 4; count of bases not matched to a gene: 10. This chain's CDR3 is CASSGGTSGPLYNEQFF. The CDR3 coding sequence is TGCGCCAGCAGCGGGGGGACTAGCGGCCCACTTTACAATGAGCAGTTCTTC.

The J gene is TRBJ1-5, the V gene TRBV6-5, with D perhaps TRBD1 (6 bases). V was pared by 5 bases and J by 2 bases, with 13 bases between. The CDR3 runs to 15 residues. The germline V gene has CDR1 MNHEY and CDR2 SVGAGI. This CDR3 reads CASSPGGQGNQPQHF. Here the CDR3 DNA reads TGTGCCAGCAGTCCGGGGGGGCAGGGCAATCAGCCCCAGCATTTT.

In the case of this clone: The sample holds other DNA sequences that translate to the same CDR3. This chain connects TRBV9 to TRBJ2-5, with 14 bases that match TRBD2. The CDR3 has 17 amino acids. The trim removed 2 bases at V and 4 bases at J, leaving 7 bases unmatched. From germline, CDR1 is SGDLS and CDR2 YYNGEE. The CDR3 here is CASSVEGLAGVGETQYF. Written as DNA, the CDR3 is TGTGCCAGCAGCGTGGAGGGACTAGCGGGAGTGGGAGAGACCCAGTACTTC.

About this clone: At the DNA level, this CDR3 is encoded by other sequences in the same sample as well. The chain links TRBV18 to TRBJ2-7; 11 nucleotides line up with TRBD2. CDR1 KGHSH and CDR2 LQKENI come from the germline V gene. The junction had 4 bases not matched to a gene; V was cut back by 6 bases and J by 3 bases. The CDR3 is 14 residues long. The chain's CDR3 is CASSPGTSGYEQYF. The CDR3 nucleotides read TGTGCCAGCTCTCCTGGGACTAGCGGCTACGAGCAGTACTTC. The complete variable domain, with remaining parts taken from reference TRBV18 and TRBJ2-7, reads NAGVMQNPRHLVRRRGQEARLRCSPMKGHSHVYWYRQLPEEGLKFMVYLQKENIIDESGMPKERFSAEFPKEGPSILRIQQVVRGDSAAYFCASSPGTSGYEQYFGPGTRLTVT.